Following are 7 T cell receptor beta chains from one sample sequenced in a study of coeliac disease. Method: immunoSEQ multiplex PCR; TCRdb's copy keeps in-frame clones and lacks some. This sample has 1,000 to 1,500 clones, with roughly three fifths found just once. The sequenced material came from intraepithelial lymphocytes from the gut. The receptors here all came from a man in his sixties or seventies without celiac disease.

The DNA for the CDR3 is TGTGCCAGCAGCGAAATCGAGCGGGGAACGGAAGAGACCCAGTACTTC. Its protein is CASSEIERGTEETQYF. This chain connects TRBV7-2 to TRBJ2-5; 7 bases line up with TRBD2. Germline-derived CDR1 and CDR2 are SGHTA and FQGNSA. This CDR3 contains 16 residues. J gave up 3 bases and V 5 bases, and 12 bases lay outside the gene matches.

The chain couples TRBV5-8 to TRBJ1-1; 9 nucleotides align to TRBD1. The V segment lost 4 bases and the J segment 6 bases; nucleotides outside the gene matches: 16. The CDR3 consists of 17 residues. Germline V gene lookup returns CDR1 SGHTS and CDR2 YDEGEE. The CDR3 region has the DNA TGTGCCAGCAGCCTCCGGGACAGGGTCTTTACCGACTCTGAAGCTTTCTTT. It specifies CASSLRDRVFTDSEAFF.

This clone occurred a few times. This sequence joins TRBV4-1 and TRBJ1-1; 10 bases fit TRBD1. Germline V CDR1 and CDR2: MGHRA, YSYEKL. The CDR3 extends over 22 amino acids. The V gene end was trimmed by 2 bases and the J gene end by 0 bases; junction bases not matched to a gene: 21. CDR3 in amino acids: CASSQPRPRRRQGAEVNTEAFF. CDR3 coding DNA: TGCGCCAGCAGCCAACCAAGACCCCGCCGGAGACAGGGGGCGGAGGTGAACACTGAAGCTTTCTTT.

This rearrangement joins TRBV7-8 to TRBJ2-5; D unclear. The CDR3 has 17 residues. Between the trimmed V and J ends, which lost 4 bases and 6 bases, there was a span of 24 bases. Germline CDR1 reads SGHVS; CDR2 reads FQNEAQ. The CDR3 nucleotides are TGTGCCAGCAGCTCCTTGGCCCCTAAGGCGTATGGGCAGACCCAGTACTTC. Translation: CASSSLAPKAYGQTQYF.

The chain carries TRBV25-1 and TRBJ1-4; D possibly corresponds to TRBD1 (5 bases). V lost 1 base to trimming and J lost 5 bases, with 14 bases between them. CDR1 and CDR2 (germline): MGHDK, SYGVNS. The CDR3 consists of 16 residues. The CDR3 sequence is CASSELGQGKNEKLFF. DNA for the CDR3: TGTGCCAGCAGTGAATTAGGGCAGGGAAAGAATGAAAAACTGTTTTTT.

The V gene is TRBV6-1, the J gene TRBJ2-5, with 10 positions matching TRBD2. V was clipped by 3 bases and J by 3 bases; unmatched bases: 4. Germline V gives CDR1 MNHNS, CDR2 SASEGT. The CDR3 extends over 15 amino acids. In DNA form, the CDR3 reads TGTGCCAGCAGTGAGGGACTAGCGTGGGAAGAGACCCAGTACTTC. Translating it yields CASSEGLAWEETQYF.

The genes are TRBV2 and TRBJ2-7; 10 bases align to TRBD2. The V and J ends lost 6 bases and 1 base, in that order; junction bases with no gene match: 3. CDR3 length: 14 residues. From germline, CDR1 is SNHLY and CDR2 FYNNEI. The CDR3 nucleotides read TGTGCCAGCAGCCGACTAGCGGGTTCCTACGAGCAGTACTTC. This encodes CASSRLAGSYEQYF.